A selection of T cell receptor beta chains follows, all from one sample in a study of neurological immune-mediated disorders. TCRdb redid the calling of the 5' RACE reads with MiXCR, one entry per CDR3 protein. The repertoire holds tens of thousands of distinct CDR3 sequences, with roughly 14% as singletons. Sequencing input: PBMCs. The receptors come from a man aged 25-40 years in good health. Both conserved end residues are part of each CDR3. D genes are given only for firm matches. Expanded clones get a size class; other rows say once, few or many, or leave the size out.

v_call,j_call,d_call,clone_size,cdr3_aa,cdr3_nt
TRBV7-3,TRBJ2-7,NA,many,CASSLSATYEQYF,TGTGCCAGCAGCTTAAGCGCGACCTACGAGCAGTACTTC
TRBV3-1,TRBJ1-1,NA,many,CASSLVGGEAFF,TGTGCCAGCAGCCTGGTCGGGGGCGAAGCTTTCTTT
TRBV7-7,TRBJ2-1,TRBD2,many,CASSLGLANEQFF,TGTGCCAGCAGCTTGGGACTAGCCAATGAGCAGTTCTTC
TRBV5-5,TRBJ2-1,TRBD1,many,CASSLGGTGHYNEQFF,TGTGCCAGCAGCCTGGGGGGGACAGGGCATTACAATGAGCAGTTCTTC
TRBV7-3,TRBJ2-1,NA,NA,CASSIDRFNEQFF,TGTGCCAGCAGCATCGACAGGTTCAATGAGCAGTTCTTC
TRBV7-9,TRBJ2-7,NA,many,CASSVGTTYEQYF,TGTGCCAGCAGCGTAGGTACAACCTACGAGCAGTACTTC
TRBV20-1,TRBJ2-1,TRBD2,many,CSARRTSGSFGEQFF,TGCAGTGCTAGACGTACTAGCGGGAGCTTTGGTGAGCAGTTCTTC
TRBV29-1,TRBJ1-3,NA,many,CSVLLSGNTIYF,TGCAGCGTTTTGCTCTCTGGAAACACCATATATTTT
TRBV5-1,TRBJ2-3,TRBD1,NA,CSSSFAGQGTDTQYF,TGCTCCAGCAGCTTCGCGGGACAGGGCACAGATACCCAGTATTTT
TRBV6-6,TRBJ2-1,TRBD1,many,CASSFPRGYEQFF,TGTGCCAGCAGTTTCCCCAGGGGGTATGAGCAGTTCTTC
TRBV7-9,TRBJ2-3,NA,few,CASSQGVSWDSDTQYF,TGTGCCAGCAGCCAAGGGGTATCGTGGGATTCAGATACGCAGTATTTT
TRBV10-3,TRBJ2-7,TRBD2,many,CAISEGTSGSNEQYF,TGTGCCATCAGTGAAGGGACTAGCGGGAGTAACGAGCAGTACTTC
TRBV27,TRBJ2-7,TRBD2,many,CASSLIRGGYEQYF,TGTGCCAGCAGTTTAATCCGGGGGGGATACGAGCAGTACTTC
TRBV27,TRBJ1-5,NA,NA,CASSFHRGGEQPQHF,TGTGCCAGCAGTTTCCACCGTGGAGGCGAACAGCCCCAGCATTTT
TRBV5-6,TRBJ2-1,TRBD1,many,CASSDGTAYNEQFF,TGTGCCAGCAGCGACGGGACAGCTTACAATGAGCAGTTCTTC
TRBV20-1,TRBJ1-5,TRBD1,many,CSAATGAGNQPQHF,TGCAGTGCCGCGACAGGGGCTGGCAATCAGCCCCAGCATTTT
TRBV7-9,TRBJ2-7,NA,NA,CASSPSLTVSYEQYF,TGTGCCAGCAGCCCTTCTCTCACCGTTTCCTACGAGCAGTACTTC
TRBV7-9,TRBJ1-2,TRBD1,many,CASSLWTGPISVYGYTF,TGTGCCAGCAGCTTATGGACAGGGCCAATATCAGTCTATGGCTACACCTTC
TRBV10-2,TRBJ2-3,TRBD1,many,CASRGDREVDTQYF,TGCGCCAGCCGTGGGGACAGGGAGGTGGATACGCAGTATTTT
TRBV7-9,TRBJ1-2,NA,NA,CASSGGNGYTF,TGTGCCAGCAGCGGGGGGAATGGCTACACCTTC
TRBV28,TRBJ2-7,NA,many,CASTKGAGPYEQYF,TGTGCCAGCACCAAGGGGGCGGGACCCTACGAGCAGTACTTC
TRBV7-6,TRBJ2-3,TRBD2,NA,CASSRGLAGESDTQYF,TGTGCCAGCAGCAGAGGACTAGCGGGAGAATCAGATACGCAGTATTTT
TRBV5-8,TRBJ2-1,NA,many,CASSFGNNEQFF,TGTGCCAGCAGCTTTGGGAACAATGAGCAGTTCTTC
TRBV11-1,TRBJ1-2,NA,NA,CASSFRQKYGYTF,TGTGCCAGCAGCTTTCGACAGAAATATGGCTACACCTTC
TRBV7-2,TRBJ2-7,TRBD2,many,CASSLVQREGYEQYF,TGTGCCAGCAGCTTAGTCCAGCGGGAGGGGTACGAGCAGTACTTC
TRBV12-3/TRBV12-4,TRBJ2-2,NA,many,CASSLYTGNTGELFF,TGTGCCAGCAGTTTATACACGGGCAACACCGGGGAGCTGTTTTTT
TRBV20-1,TRBJ2-7,NA,many,CSAGGGGLSYEQYF,TGCAGTGCCGGCGGAGGCGGCCTCTCCTACGAGCAGTACTTC
TRBV20-1,TRBJ2-5,TRBD2,many,CSARLPTSGRGETQYF,TGCAGTGCTAGACTCCCGACTAGCGGGAGAGGAGAGACCCAGTACTTC
TRBV29-1,TRBJ2-2,NA,many,CSVETNTGELFF,TGCAGCGTTGAGACGAACACCGGGGAGCTGTTTTTT
TRBV12-3/TRBV12-4,TRBJ1-2,TRBD1,many,CASSRTGFYGYTF,TGTGCCAGCAGTAGGACAGGTTTCTATGGCTACACCTTC
TRBV4-1,TRBJ1-3,NA,many,CASSLERGTLNTIYF,TGCGCCAGCAGCCTTGAAAGGGGGACACTAAACACCATATATTTT
TRBV29-1,TRBJ2-3,NA,NA,CSVGPGGSTDTQYF,TGCAGCGTTGGGCCGGGGGGCAGCACAGATACGCAGTATTTT
TRBV12-3/TRBV12-4,TRBJ2-3,NA,many,CASSFADTQYF,TGTGCCAGCAGTTTCGCGGATACGCAGTATTTT
TRBV7-3,TRBJ1-6,NA,many,CASSLNPNSPLHF,TGTGCCAGCAGCTTAAATCCGAATTCACCCCTCCACTTT
TRBV9,TRBJ2-1,TRBD2,medium-sized,CASSVEASGSMLEQFF,TGTGCCAGCAGCGTAGAGGCTAGCGGGAGTATGCTTGAGCAGTTCTTC
TRBV28,TRBJ2-7,NA,many,CASARGAYEQYF,TGTGCCAGTGCCAGGGGGGCCTACGAGCAGTACTTC
TRBV5-1,TRBJ1-1,NA,many,CASSDNPSLPPEAFF,TGCGCCAGCAGTGATAATCCCTCCTTACCCCCTGAAGCTTTCTTT
TRBV10-3,TRBJ2-3,TRBD2,many,CAIGAGDPDTQYF,TGTGCCATTGGGGCGGGAGACCCAGATACGCAGTATTTT
TRBV5-6,TRBJ1-2,NA,many,CASSPGPSTIGDGYTF,TGTGCCAGCAGCCCCGGACCGTCAACTATTGGGGATGGCTACACCTTC
TRBV20-1,TRBJ2-7,NA,many,CSARVSGAGADEQYF,TGCAGTGCTAGAGTGAGCGGCGCAGGGGCCGACGAGCAGTACTTC
TRBV12-2,TRBJ2-7,NA,many,CASRLVDLAYEQYF,TGTGCAAGTCGCTTAGTCGATCTGGCCTACGAGCAGTACTTC
TRBV7-9,TRBJ2-2,NA,many,CASSNRNTGELFF,TGTGCCAGCAGCAATAGGAACACCGGGGAGCTGTTTTTT
TRBV6-1,TRBJ1-2,NA,many,CASSEGRRGRGYGYTF,TGTGCCAGCAGTGAAGGCCGAAGGGGACGTGGTTATGGCTACACCTTC
TRBV2,TRBJ2-1,NA,many,CASSGGDSYIGNEQFF,TGTGCCAGCAGTGGGGGGGACTCCTACATAGGCAATGAGCAGTTCTTC
TRBV5-5,TRBJ2-2,NA,many,CASSLLDSDTGELFF,TGTGCCAGCAGCCTATTAGACAGCGACACCGGGGAGCTGTTTTTT
TRBV6-1,TRBJ1-5,NA,NA,CASKGGGCQPQHF,TGTGCCAGCAAGGGGGGGGGGTGCCAGCCCCAGCATTTT
TRBV28,TRBJ2-4,NA,many,CASSRNIQYF,TGTGCCAGCAGTCGAAACATTCAGTACTTC
TRBV27,TRBJ1-5,NA,many,CASRGATARDQPQHF,TGTGCCAGCAGGGGGGCGACAGCGAGAGATCAGCCCCAGCATTTT
TRBV2,TRBJ2-5,NA,NA,CASSEEVSPGETQYF,TGTGCCAGCAGTGAGGAAGTTAGTCCTGGAGAGACCCAGTACTTC
TRBV20-1,TRBJ2-7,TRBD2,many,CSARMVAGVYEQYF,TGCAGTGCTAGAATGGTAGCGGGAGTCTACGAGCAGTACTTC
TRBV5-1,TRBJ2-2,TRBD1,many,CASSTGGTGELFF,TGCGCCAGCAGCACAGGGGGCACCGGGGAGCTGTTTTTT
TRBV3-1,TRBJ2-2,TRBD2,many,CASSQDYQELAGDTGELFF,TGTGCCAGCAGCCAAGATTATCAGGAACTAGCGGGAGACACCGGGGAGCTGTTTTTT
TRBV7-6,TRBJ2-3,NA,many,CASSSGGDTDTQYF,TGTGCCAGCAGTTCTGGCGGGGACACAGATACGCAGTATTTT
TRBV5-4,TRBJ2-1,TRBD2,once,CASSLAGAGAYNEQFF,TGTGCCAGCAGCTTGGCCGGAGCGGGAGCTTACAATGAGCAGTTCTTC
TRBV20-1,TRBJ2-7,NA,many,CSAQALTGTYEQYF,TGCAGTGCTCAAGCCCTAACAGGGACCTACGAGCAGTACTTC
TRBV27,TRBJ2-5,TRBD1,many,CASSPGQGETQYF,TGTGCCAGCAGTCCCGGACAGGGCGAGACCCAGTACTTC
TRBV5-1,TRBJ1-1,NA,many,CASSALDFGGTIEAFF,TGCGCCAGCAGCGCCCTTGATTTTGGGGGCACGATTGAAGCTTTCTTT